The T cell receptor beta chain under discussion was sequenced for a study of CD8+ T cells in alopecia areata. Concerning this clone: Its antigen is as yet unknown. All gene names here are mouse names. The read comes to an end 4 residues before the CDR3 does, leaving the germline J gene to fill in the end. Other DNA sequences in this sample translate to the same CDR3.

Sorting of pooled cutaneous lymph node cells used CD4, CD8alpha, NKG2D, NKG2ACE and other markers. The study, taken as a whole, reports: Relative to mice, TCR sharing across patients was less clear, a difference possibly HLA-related.

Isolated RNA was reverse transcribed into cDNA used as the sequencing template. Using immunoSEQ multiplex PCR, the repertoire was profiled, and TCRdb retains in-frame clones only, with some absent. Recorded here are 290,000 or so clones, none singletons. Per the germline V gene, CDR1 is NSHNY and CDR2 is SYGAGN. The CDR3 is 14 amino acids. V lost 3 bases and J lost 3; bases outside the gene matches: 3. The clonotype originates from a C3H/HeJ mouse with alopecia areata. The mice in this strain carry MHC haplotype H2-k. The sequenced sample consisted of CD4+ T cells sorted from a lymph node. The V call is TRBV13-1, the J call TRBJ1-2, with TRBD1 identical over 9 bases. The CDR3: CASSVQGADSDYTF. The sequenced part of the CDR3 DNA is TGTGCCAGCAGTGTACAGGGGGCTGACTCC.